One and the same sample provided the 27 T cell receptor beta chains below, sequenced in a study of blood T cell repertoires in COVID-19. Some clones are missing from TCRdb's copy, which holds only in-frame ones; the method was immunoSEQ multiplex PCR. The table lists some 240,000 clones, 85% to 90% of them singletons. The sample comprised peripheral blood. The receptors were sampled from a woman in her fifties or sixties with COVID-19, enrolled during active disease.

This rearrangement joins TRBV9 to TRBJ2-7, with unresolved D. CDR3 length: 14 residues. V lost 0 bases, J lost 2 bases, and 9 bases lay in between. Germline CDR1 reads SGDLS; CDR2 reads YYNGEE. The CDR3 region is CASSVAGSAYEQYF. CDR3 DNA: TGTGCCAGCAGCGTAGCTGGTAGTGCCTACGAGCAGTACTTC.

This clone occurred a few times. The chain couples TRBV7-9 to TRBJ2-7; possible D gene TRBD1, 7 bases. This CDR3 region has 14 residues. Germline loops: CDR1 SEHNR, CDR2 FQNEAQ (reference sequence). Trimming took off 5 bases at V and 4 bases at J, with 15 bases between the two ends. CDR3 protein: CASSPVEGAYEQYF. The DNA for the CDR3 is TGTGCCAGCAGCCCGGTGGAGGGGGCGTACGAGCAGTACTTC.

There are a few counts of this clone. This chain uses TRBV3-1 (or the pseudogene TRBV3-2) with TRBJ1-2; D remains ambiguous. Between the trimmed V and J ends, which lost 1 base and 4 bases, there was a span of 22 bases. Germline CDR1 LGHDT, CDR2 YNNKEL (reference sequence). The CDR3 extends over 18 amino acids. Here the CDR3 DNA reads TGTGCCAGCAGCCAAGGTCTCCTGGCGCGGTCACTAGGCTATGGCTACACCTTC. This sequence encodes CASSQGLLARSLGYGYTF.

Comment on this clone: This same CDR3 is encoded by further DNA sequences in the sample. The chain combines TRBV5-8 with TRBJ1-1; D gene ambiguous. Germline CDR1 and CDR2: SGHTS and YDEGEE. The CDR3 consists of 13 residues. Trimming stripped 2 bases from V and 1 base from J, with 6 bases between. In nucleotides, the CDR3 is TGTGCCAGCAGCTTAAACAGGAACACTGAAGCTTTCTTT. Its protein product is CASSLNRNTEAFF. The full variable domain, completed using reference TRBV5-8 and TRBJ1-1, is EAGVTQSPTHLIKTRGQQATLRCSPISGHTSVYWYQQALGLGLQFLLWYDEGEERNRGNFPPRFSGRQFPNYSSELNVNALELEDSALYLCASSLNRNTEAFFGQGTRLTVV.

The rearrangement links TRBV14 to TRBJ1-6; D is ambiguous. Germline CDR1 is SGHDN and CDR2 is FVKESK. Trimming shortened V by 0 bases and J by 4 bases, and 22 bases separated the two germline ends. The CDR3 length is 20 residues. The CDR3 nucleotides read TGTGCCAGCAGCCAAGATCGGTCCATAAGAGGGCTAGAATATAATTCACCCCTCCACTTT. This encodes CASSQDRSIRGLEYNSPLHF. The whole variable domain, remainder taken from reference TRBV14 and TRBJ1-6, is EAGVTQFPSHSVIEKGQTVTLRCDPISGHDNLYWYRRVMGKEIKFLLHFVKESKQDESGMPNNRFLAERTGGTYSTLKVQPAELEDSGVYFCASSQDRSIRGLEYNSPLHFGNGTRLTVT.

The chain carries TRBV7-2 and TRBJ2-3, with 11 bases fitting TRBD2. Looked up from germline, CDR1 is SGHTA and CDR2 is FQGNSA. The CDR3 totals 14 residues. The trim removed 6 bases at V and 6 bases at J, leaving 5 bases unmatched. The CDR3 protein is CASRLAGGFDTQYF. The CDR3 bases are TGTGCCAGCAGGCTAGCGGGGGGATTCGATACGCAGTATTTT. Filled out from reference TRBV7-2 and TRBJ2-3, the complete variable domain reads GAGVSQSPSNKVTEKGKDVELRCDPISGHTALYWYRQSLGQGLEFLIYFQGNSAPDKSGLPSDRFSAERTGGSVSTLTIQRTQQEDSAVYLCASRLAGGFDTQYFGPGTRLTVL.

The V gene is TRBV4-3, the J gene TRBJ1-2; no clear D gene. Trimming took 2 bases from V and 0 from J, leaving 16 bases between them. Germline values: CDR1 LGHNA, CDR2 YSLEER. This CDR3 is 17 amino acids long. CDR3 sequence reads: CASSQTGSLPSNYGYTF. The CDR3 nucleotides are TGCGCCAGCAGCCAAACGGGATCCCTCCCTTCTAACTATGGCTACACCTTC.

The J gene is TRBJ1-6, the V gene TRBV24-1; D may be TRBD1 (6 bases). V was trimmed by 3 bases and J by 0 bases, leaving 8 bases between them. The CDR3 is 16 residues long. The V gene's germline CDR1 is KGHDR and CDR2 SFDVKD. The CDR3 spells CATSDPDSSYNSPLHF. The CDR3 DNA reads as TGTGCCACCAGTGATCCGGACAGCTCCTATAATTCACCCCTCCACTTT.

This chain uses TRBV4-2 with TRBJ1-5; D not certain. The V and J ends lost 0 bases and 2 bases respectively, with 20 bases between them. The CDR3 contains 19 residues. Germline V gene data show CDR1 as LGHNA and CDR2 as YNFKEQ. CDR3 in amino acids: CASSQEGRSYLTGNQPQHF. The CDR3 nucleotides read TGTGCCAGCAGCCAAGAAGGGAGGAGTTATTTAACGGGCAATCAGCCCCAGCATTTT.

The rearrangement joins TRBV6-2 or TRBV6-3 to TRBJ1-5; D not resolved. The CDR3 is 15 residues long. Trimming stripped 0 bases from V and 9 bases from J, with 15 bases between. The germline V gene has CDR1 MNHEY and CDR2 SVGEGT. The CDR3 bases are TGTGCCAGCAGTTACTCCGTGCAGTCGTCTGGGCCCCAGCATTTT. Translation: CASSYSVQSSGPQHF.

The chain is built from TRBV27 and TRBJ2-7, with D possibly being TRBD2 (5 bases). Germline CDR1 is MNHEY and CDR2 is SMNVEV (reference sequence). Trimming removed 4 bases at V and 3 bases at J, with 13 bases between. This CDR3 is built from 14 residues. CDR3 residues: CASSSGMSFYEQYF. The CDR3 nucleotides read TGTGCCAGCAGTTCCGGGATGAGCTTCTACGAGCAGTACTTC.

The CDR3 coding sequence is TGTGCTAGTGGTTTGGGACAGGTTAGCAATCAGCCCCAGCATTTT. It specifies CASGLGQVSNQPQHF. The rearrangement links TRBV12-5 to TRBJ1-5; D possibly corresponds to TRBD1 (6 bases). In germline, CDR1 is LGHNT, CDR2 FRNRAP. The ends were cut back, 1 base at V and 0 bases at J, with 7 bases in the middle. The CDR3 runs 15 residues.

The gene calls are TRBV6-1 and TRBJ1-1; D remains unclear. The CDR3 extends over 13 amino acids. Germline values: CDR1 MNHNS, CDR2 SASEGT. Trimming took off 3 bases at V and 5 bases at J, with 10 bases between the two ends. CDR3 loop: CASSDRSGTEAFF. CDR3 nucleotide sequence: TGTGCCAGCAGTGATCGGTCGGGGACTGAAGCTTTCTTT.

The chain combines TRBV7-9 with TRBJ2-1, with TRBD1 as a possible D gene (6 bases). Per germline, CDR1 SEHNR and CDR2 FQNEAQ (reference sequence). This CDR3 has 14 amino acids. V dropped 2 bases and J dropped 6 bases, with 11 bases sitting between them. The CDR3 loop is CASSLSGTINEQFF. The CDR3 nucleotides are TGTGCCAGCAGCTTATCCGGGACAATCAATGAGCAGTTCTTC.

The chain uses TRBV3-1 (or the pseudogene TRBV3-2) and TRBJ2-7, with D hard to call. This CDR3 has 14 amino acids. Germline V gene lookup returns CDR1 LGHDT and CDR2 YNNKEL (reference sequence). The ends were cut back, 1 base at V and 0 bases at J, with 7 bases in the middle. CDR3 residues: CASSQGVSSYEQYF. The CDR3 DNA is TGTGCCAGCAGCCAAGGCGTAAGCTCCTACGAGCAGTACTTC.

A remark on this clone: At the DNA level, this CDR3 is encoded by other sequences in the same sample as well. CDR3 residues: CASSLGQGNYGYTF. Written as DNA, the CDR3 is TGTGCCAGCAGCTTAGGACAGGGAAATTATGGCTACACCTTC. V gene TRBV7-9 combines with J gene TRBJ1-2, with 7 positions matching TRBD1. CDR3 length equals 14 residues. V lost 1 base to trimming and J lost 5 bases; unmatched junction nucleotides: 4. Germline lookup yields CDR1 SEHNR and CDR2 FQNEAQ (reference sequence).

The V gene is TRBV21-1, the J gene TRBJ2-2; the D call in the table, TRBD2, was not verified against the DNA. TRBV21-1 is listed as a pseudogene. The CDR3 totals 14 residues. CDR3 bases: TGTGCCAGCAGCATCAGACTAGTTTCCGGGGAGCTGTTTTTT. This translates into CASSIRLVSGELFF.

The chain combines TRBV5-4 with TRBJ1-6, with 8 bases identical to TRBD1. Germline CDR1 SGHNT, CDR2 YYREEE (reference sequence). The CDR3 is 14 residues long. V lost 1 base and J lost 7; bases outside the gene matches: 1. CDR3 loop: CASSLRQGNSPLHF. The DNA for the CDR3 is TGTGCCAGCAGCTTGAGACAGGGGAATTCACCCCTCCACTTT.

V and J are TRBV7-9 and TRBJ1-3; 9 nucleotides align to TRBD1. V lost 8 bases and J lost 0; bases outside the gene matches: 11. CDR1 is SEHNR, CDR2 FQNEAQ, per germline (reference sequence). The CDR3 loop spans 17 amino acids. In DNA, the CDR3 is TGTGCCAGCTTGCCGGGACAGGGTCAATTCTCTGGAAACACCATATATTTT. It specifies CASLPGQGQFSGNTIYF.

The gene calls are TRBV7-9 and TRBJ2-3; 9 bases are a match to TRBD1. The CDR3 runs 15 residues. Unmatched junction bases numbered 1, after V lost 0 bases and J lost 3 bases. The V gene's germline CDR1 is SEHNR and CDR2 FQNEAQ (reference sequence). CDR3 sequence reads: CASSLAGTGTDTQYF. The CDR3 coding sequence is TGTGCCAGCAGCTTAGCCGGGACAGGGACAGATACGCAGTATTTT.

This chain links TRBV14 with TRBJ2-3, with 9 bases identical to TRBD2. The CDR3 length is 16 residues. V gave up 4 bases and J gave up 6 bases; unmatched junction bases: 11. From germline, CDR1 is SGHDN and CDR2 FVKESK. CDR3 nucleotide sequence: TGTGCCAGCAGCCCATCCGAGCGGGGGGCCCCCGATACGCAGTATTTT. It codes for CASSPSERGAPDTQYF.

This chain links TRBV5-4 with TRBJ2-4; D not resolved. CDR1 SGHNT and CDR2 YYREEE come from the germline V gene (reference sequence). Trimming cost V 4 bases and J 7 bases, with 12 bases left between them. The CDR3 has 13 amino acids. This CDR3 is CASSGREWNIQYF. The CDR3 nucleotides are TGTGCCAGCAGCGGGCGAGAGTGGAACATTCAGTACTTC.

The CDR3 loop is CSAKVGGTEAFF. CDR3 DNA: TGCAGCGCAAAGGTCGGGGGGACTGAAGCTTTCTTT. The V gene is TRBV29-1, the J gene TRBJ1-1, with D possibly matching TRBD1 (5 bases). Trimming took 7 bases from V and 5 from J, leaving 14 bases between them. The germline V gene encodes CDR1 SQVTM and CDR2 ANQGSEA. The CDR3 loop spans 12 amino acids.

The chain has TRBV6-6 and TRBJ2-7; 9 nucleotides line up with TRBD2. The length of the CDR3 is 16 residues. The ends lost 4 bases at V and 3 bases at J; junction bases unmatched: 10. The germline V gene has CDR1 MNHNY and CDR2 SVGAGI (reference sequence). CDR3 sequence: CASSSTGGRGGYEQYF. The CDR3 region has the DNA TGTGCCAGCAGTTCCACCGGTGGGCGGGGGGGCTACGAGCAGTACTTC.

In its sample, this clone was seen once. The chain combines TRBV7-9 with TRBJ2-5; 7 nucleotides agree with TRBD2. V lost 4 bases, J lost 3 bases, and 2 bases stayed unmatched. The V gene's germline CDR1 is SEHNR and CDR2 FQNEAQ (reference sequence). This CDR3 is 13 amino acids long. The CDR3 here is CASSYRGEETQYF. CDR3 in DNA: TGTGCCAGCAGCTACCGGGGGGAAGAGACCCAGTACTTC.

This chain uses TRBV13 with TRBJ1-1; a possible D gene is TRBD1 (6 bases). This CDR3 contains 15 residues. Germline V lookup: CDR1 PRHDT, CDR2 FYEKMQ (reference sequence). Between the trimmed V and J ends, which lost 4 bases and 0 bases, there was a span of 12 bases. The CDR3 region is CASSSTTGMNTEAFF. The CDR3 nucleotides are TGTGCCAGCAGCTCTACGACAGGAATGAACACTGAAGCTTTCTTT.

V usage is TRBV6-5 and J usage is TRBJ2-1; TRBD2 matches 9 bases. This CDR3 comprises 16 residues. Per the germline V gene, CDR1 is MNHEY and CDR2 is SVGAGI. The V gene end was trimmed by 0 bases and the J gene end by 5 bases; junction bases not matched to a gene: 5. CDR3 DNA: TGTGCCAGCAGTTACTCGCGGGGGGGCTCGAACAATGAGCAGTTCTTC. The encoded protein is CASSYSRGGSNNEQFF.